This is a list of T cell receptor beta chains from one sample in a study of blood T cell repertoires in COVID-19. Generated by immunoSEQ multiplex PCR, the TCRdb table keeps only in-frame clones and is missing some. This sample has under 200,000 clones, with roughly 88% found just once. Sequenced sample: peripheral blood. Every receptor here comes from an elderly woman with acute or convalescent COVID-19. Each CDR3 is given with its conserved first and last residue. Each record gives: clone size, V gene, D gene, J gene, CDR3 DNA, CDR3 protein. A D gene is named only where the DNA matches it firmly. Size is omitted from some rows. Given values are once, few, many or a class for expanded clones.

>few|TRBV2|-|TRBJ1-2
TGTGCCAGCAGTGTCACATATGGCTACACCTTC
CASSVTYGYTF
>-|TRBV2|TRBD1|TRBJ1-1
TGTGCCAGCAGTGAGGACAGGTTTTGGACTGAAGCTTTCTTT
CASSEDRFWTEAFF
>-|TRBV3-1/TRBV3-2|-|TRBJ2-5
TGTGCCAGCAGCCGAGCTCCGAGAGTTGTCGAGACCCAGTACTTC
CASSRAPRVVETQYF
>-|TRBV7-9|-|TRBJ1-6
TGTGCCAGCAGCTTAGGACAGGATAATTCACCCCTCCACTTT
CASSLGQDNSPLHF
>few|TRBV7-2|TRBD2|TRBJ2-5
TGTGCCAGCAGCGCCACTAGCGGCTTGTGGGAGACCCAGTACTTC
CASSATSGLWETQYF
>-|TRBV5-1|TRBD2|TRBJ2-2
TGCGCCAGCAGCTTGGTTTTGACTGGGGGGGCCGGGGAGCTGTTTTTT
CASSLVLTGGAGELFF
>few|TRBV7-9|TRBD1|TRBJ1-2
TGTGCCAGCAGCGCACAGGGGTCCCCCAACTATGGCTACACCTTC
CASSAQGSPNYGYTF
>-|TRBV20-1|-|TRBJ1-5
TGCAGTGCTAGTAGGACAGCTTTGACTTTTAGCAATCAGCCCCAGCATTTT
CSASRTALTFSNQPQHF
>-|TRBV20-1|-|TRBJ2-5
TGCAGTGCTAGTCTGGGCGAGACCCAGTACTTC
CSASLGETQYF
>-|TRBV6-5|TRBD1|TRBJ1-2
TGTGCCAGCAGTTTCCCAGGACAGGGGGTATGGGGCTACACCTTC
CASSFPGQGVWGYTF
>once|TRBV9|-|TRBJ2-1
TGTGCCAGCAGCGGCGCCGCCTACAATGAGCAGTTCTTC
CASSGAAYNEQFF
>-|TRBV4-1|TRBD1|TRBJ1-2
TGCGCCAGCAGCCAAGACCTGACAGGGACCTATGGCTACACCTTC
CASSQDLTGTYGYTF
>-|TRBV30|TRBD1|TRBJ2-4
TGTGCCTGGGAACGAGGACAGGGTAGTGACATTCAGTACTTC
CAWERGQGSDIQYF
>-|TRBV2|TRBD1|TRBJ2-1
TGTGCCAGCAGTGGGCGGGACAGGGGATCCAATGAGCAGTTCTTC
CASSGRDRGSNEQFF
>-|TRBV27|TRBD1|TRBJ1-2
TGTGCCAGCAGTCCAGACAGGGGCTATGGCTACACCTTC
CASSPDRGYGYTF
>-|TRBV6-5|-|TRBJ2-3
TGTGCCCCGGGCGGGTTTAGCACAGATACGCAGTATTTT
CAPGGFSTDTQYF